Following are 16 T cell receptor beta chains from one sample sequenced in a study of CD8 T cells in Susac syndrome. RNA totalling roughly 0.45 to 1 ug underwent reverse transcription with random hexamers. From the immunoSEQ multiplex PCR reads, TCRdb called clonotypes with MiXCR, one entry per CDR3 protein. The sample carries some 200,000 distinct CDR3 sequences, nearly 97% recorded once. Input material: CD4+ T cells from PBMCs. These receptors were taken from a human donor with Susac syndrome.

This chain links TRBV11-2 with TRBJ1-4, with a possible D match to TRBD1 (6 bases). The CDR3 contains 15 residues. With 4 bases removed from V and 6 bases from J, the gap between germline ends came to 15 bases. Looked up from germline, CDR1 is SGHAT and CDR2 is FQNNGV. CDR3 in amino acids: CASSWTGASYEKLFF. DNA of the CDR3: TGTGCCAGCAGCTGGACGGGGGCCTCGTATGAAAAACTGTTTTTT.

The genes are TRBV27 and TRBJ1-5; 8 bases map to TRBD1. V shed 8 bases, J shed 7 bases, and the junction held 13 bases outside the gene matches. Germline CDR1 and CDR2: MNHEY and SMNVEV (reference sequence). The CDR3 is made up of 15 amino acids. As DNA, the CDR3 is TGTGCCAGCCCCCGGACAGGGAGGTTTGAACAGCCCCAGCATTTT. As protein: CASPRTGRFEQPQHF.

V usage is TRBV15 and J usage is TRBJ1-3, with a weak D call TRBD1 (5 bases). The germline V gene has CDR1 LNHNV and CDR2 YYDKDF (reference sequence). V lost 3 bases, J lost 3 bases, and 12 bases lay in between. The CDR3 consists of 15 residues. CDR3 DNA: TGTGCCACCAGCAGGGACAATGGGAATGGAAACACCATATATTTT. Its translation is CATSRDNGNGNTIYF.

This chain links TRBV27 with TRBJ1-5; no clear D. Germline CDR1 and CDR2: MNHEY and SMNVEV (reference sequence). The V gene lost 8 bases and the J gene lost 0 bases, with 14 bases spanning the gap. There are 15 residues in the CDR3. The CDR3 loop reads CASRPAPNSNQPQHF. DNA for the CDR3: TGTGCCAGCCGACCAGCCCCCAATAGCAATCAGCCCCAGCATTTT.

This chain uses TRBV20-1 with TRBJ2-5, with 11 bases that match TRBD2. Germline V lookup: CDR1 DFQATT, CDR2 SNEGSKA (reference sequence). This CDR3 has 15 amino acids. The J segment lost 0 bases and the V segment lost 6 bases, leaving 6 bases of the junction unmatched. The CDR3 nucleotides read TGCAGTGCCACTAGCGGGGGCCAATACCAAGAGACCCAGTACTTC. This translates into CSATSGGQYQETQYF.

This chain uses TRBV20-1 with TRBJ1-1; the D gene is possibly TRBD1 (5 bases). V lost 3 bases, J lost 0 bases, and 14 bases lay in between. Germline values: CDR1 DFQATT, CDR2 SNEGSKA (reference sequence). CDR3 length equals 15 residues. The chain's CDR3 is CSASRQGTMNTEAFF. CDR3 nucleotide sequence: TGCAGTGCTAGTCGCCAGGGAACCATGAACACTGAAGCTTTCTTT.

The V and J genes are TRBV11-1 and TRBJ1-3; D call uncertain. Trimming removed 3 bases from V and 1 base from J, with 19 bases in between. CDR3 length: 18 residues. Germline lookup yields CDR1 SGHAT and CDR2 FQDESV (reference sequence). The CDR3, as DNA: TGTGCCAGCAGCTTCCCAACGATGCCATCCTCGTCTGGAAACACCATATATTTT. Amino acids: CASSFPTMPSSSGNTIYF.

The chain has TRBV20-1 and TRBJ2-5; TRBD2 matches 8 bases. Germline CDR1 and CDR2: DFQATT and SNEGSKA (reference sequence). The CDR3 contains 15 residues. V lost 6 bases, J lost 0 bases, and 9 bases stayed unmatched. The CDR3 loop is CSAESPGLDQETQYF. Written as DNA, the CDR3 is TGCAGTGCCGAATCTCCGGGACTAGACCAAGAGACCCAGTACTTC.

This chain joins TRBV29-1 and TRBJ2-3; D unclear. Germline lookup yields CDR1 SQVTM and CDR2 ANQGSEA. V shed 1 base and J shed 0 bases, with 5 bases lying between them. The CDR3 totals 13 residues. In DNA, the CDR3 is TGCAGCGTTGAAGCACCTAGCACAGATACGCAGTATTTT. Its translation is CSVEAPSTDTQYF.

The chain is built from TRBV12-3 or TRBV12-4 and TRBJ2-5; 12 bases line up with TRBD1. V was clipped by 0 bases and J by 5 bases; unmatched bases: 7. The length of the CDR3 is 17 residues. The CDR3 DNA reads TGTGCCAGCAGTTTAGCTAGGGACAGGGGGCGCCCGGAGACCCAGTACTTC. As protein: CASSLARDRGRPETQYF.

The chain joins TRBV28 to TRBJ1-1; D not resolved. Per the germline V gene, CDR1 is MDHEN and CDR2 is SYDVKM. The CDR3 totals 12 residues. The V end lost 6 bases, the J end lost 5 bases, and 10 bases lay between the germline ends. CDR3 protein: CASSPPRTEAFF. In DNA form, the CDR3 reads TGTGCCAGCAGCCCACCGAGAACTGAAGCTTTCTTT.

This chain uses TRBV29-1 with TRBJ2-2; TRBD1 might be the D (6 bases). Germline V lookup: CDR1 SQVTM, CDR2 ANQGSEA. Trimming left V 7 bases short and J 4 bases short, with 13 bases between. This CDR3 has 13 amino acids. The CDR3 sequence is CSARIGGTGELFF. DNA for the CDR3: TGCAGCGCCCGGATAGGGGGCACCGGGGAGCTGTTTTTT.

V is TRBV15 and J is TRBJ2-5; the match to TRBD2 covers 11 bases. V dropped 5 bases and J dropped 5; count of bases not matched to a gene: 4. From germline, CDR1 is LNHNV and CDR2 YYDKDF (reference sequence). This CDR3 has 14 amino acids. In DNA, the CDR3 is TGTGCCACCAGCTCCCGGACTAGCGGGGAGACCCAGTACTTC. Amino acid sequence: CATSSRTSGETQYF.

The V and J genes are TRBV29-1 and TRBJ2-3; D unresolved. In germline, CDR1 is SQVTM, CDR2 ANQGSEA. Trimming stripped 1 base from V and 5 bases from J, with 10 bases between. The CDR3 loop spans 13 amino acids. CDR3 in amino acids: CSVEVDPRDTQYF. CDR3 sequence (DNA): TGCAGCGTTGAAGTTGACCCTAGAGATACGCAGTATTTT.

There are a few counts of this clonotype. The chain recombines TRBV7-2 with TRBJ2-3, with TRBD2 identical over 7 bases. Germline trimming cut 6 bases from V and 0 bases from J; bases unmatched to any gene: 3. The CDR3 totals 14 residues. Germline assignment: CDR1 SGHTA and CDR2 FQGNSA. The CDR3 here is CASSRSGSTDTQYF. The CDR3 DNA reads TGTGCCAGCAGTCGTAGCGGGAGCACAGATACGCAGTATTTT.

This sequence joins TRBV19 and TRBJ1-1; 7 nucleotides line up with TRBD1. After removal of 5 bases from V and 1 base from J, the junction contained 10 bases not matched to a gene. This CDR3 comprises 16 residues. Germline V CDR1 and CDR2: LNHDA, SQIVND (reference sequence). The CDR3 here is CASSPIYRQGNTEAFF. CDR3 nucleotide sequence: TGTGCCAGTAGTCCTATATATCGACAGGGGAACACTGAAGCTTTCTTT.